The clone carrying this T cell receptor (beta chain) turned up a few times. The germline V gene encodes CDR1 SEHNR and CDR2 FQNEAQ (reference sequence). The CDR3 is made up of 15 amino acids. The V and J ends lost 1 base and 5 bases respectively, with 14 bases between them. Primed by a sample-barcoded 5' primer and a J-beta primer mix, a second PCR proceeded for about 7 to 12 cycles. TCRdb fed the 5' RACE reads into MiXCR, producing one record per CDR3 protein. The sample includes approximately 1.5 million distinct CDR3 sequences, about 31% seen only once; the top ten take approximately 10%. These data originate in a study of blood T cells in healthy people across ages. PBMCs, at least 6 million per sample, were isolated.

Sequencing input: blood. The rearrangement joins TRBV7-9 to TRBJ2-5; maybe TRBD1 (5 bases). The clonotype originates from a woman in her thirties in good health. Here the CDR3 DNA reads TGTGCCAGCAGCTTAGAGGGGAATGCAGGGGAGACCCAGTACTTC. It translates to CASSLEGNAGETQYF.